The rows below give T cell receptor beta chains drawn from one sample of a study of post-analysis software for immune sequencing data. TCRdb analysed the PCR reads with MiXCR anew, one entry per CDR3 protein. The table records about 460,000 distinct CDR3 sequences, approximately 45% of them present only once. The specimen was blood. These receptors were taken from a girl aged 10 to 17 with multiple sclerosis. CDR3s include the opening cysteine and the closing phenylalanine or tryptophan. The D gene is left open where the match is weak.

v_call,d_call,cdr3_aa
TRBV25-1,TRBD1,CASRETGFYNEQFF
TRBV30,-,CASLPPDRADTRYF
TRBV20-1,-,CSAPPGTGTFYGYTF
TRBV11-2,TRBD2,CASSPSGSRNEQFF
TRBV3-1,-,CASNRGNTDEQFF
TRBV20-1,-,CSARDLLDEQFF
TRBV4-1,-,CASSQDRAAGLEQFF
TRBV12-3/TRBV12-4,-,CASSLVVKAAVNEKLFF
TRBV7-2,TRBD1,CASSFVTGCNEQYF
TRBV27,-,CASSLLGPYYNEQFF
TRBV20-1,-,CSARAISREKRGEQYF
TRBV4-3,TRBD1,CASSHDREILTLHF
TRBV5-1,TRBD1,CASSPTGEAGANVLTF
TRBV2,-,CASSEVSTGLKEETQYF
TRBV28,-,CASSFRVMIGLAKDIQYF
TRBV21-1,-,CASSALPYGYTF
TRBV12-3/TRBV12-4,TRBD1,CASSPGTGVMNTEAFF
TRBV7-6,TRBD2,CASSLGAGVETQYF
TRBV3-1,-,CASSQDFLAPHNEQFF
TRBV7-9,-,CASSPRVGAEAFF
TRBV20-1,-,CSAQVLGAGANVLTF
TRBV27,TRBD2,CASSLAGVRNEQFF
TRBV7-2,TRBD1,CASSRTGGVRLNTEAFF
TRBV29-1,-,CSVASNEQFF
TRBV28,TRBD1,CASTTFSRTGLDSPLHF
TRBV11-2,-,CASSGEAFSGANVLTF
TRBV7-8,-,CASSLARLPNNEQFF
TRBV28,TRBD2,CATCLSGMTTQYF
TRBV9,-,CASSVGFNEQFF
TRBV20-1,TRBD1,CSATGQSSLANHGYTF
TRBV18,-,CASSPPQADTQYF
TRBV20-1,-,CSASRDSSYNEQFF
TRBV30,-,CAWSFGEQTQYF
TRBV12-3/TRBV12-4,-,CASSWDTYSPLHF
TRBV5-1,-,CASGSLAGETQYF
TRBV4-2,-,CASSQEKEGSPMEFF
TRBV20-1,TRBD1,CSARDLKGQGGRGYTF
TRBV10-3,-,CAINAGFGTDTQYF
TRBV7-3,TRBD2,CASSSRGGTASYNEQFF
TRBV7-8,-,CASSLAGETGEQYF
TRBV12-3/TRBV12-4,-,CASSLALSYGYTF
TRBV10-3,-,CAIRDRDREQFF
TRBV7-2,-,CASSPEWVNTEAFF
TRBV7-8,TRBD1,CTSSLANLDRVKQYF
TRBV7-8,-,CASSLVAGSIKTQYF
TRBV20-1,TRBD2,CSARSGGTYEQYF